This T cell receptor (beta chain) comes out of a study of identical twins. cDNA carried unique molecular identifiers, and a universal primer site was added by template switching. TCRdb recomputed calls from the 5' RACE reads with MiXCR, one row per CDR3 protein. The sample lists a few hundred thousand distinct CDR3 sequences, about a fifth occurring once. The CDR3 contains 14 residues. With 6 bases clipped from V and 4 bases from J, the junction kept 6 bases outside the gene matches. Germline CDR1 reads DFQATT; CDR2 reads SNEGSKA (reference sequence). The sequenced sample was naive T cells sorted from blood. The source of this sequence is a man in his fifties or sixties in good health. The chain has TRBV20-1 and TRBJ2-7; 13 nucleotides align to TRBD2. The CDR3, as DNA: TGCAGTGCCGATGGGACTAGCGGGACATACGAGCAGTACTTC. Amino acids: CSADGTSGTYEQYF.